This entry describes one TCR beta chain. The target antigen is unknown. V was cut by 1 base and J by 0 bases, with 9 bases left in between. The germline gives CDR1 DFQATT, CDR2 SNEGSKA (reference sequence). There are 14 residues in the CDR3. This record comes from a study of T cells in Graves' hyperthyroidism and ophthalmopathy. Study-wide findings and caveats: Blood also carried most thyroid clonotypes expanded above 0.001.

RNA transcripts were the template for amplifying TCR beta CDR3 regions. First-round RT-PCR of the TCR CDR3 relied on the HTBI primer set. TCRdb reanalysed the multiplex PCR reads using MiXCR and keeps one entry per CDR3 protein. This sample carries about 480,000 distinct CDR3 sequences, under 15% of them seen once, and the ten largest clones take about a sixth. Graves' hyperthyroidism was deemed stable absent ophthalmopathy progression within 18 months. Patients were aged 18 to 65, had disease duration under 2 months, and had newly diagnosed hyperthyroidism. Uncontrolled infection, other autoimmune disease, pregnancy or lactation barred patients from enrollment.

The source is a woman aged 18-29 years with Graves' hyperthyroidism. This sequence joins TRBV20-1 and TRBJ2-5, with D unresolved. Sequencing used blood. Here the CDR3 DNA reads TGCAGTGCTAGAGGGACGGCGGACCAAGAGACCCAGTACTTC. Translation: CSARGTADQETQYF.